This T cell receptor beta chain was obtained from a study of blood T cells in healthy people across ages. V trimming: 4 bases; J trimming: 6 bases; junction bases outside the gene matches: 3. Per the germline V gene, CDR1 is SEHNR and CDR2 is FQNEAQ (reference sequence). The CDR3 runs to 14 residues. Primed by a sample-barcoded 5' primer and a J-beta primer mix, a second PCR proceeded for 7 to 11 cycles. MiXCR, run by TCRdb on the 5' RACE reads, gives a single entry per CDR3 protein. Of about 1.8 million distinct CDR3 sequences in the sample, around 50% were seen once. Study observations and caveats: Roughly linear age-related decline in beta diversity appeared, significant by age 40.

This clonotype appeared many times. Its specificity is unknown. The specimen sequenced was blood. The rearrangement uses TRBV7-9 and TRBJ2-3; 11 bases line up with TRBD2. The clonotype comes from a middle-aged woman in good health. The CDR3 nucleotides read TGTGCCAGCAGCTCCGGGACTAGCGGCGATACGCAGTATTTT. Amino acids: CASSSGTSGDTQYF. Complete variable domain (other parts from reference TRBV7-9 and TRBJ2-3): DTGVSQNPRHKITKRGQNVTFRCDPISEHNRLYWYRQTLGQGPEFLTYFQNEAQLEKSRLLSDRFSAERPKGSFSTLEIQRTEQGDSAMYLCASSSGTSGDTQYFGPGTRLTVL.